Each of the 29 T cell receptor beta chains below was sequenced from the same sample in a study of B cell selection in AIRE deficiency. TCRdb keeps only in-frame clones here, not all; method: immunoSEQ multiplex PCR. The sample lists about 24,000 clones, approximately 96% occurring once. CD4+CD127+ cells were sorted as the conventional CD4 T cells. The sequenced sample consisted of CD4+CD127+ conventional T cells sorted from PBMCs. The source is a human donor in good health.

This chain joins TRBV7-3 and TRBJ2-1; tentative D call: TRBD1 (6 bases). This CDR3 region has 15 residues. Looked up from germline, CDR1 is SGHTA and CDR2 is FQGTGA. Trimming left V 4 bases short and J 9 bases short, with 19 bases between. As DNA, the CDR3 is TGTGCCAGCAGCTATGGACAGTGGGGCATCGGTGAGCAGTTCTTC. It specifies CASSYGQWGIGEQFF.

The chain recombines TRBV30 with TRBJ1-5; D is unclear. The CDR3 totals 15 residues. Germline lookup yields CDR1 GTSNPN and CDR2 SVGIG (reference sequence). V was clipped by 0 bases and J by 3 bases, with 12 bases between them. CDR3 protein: CAWSVPTSLNQPQHF. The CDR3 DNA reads TGTGCCTGGAGTGTACCCACCAGCCTCAATCAGCCCCAGCATTTT.

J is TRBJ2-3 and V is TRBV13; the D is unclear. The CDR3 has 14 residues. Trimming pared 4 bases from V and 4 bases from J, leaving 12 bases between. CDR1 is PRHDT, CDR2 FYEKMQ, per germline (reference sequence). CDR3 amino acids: CASSYGPAPDTQYF. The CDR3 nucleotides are TGTGCCAGCAGCTATGGACCAGCCCCAGATACGCAGTATTTT.

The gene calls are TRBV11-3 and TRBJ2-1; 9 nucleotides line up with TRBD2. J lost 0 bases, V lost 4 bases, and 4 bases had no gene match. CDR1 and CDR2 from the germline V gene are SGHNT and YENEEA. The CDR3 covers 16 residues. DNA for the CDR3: TGTGCCAGCAGCTCCCTAGCGGGGAGCTCCTACAATGAGCAGTTCTTC. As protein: CASSSLAGSSYNEQFF.

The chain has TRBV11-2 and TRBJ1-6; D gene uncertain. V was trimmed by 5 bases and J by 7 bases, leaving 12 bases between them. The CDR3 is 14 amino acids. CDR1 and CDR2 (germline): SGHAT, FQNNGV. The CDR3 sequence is CASSLRVTNSPLHF. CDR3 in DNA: TGTGCCAGCAGCCTCCGGGTGACGAATTCACCCCTCCACTTT.

The CDR3 coding sequence is TGTGCCAGCAGTCGGGACCCCCCCACTGAAGCTTTCTTT. This gives the protein CASSRDPPTEAFF. V gene TRBV2 combines with J gene TRBJ1-1; a weak D match, TRBD1 (5 bases). The V gene's germline CDR1 is SNHLY and CDR2 FYNNEI. This CDR3 has 13 residues. V was trimmed by 5 bases and J by 4 bases, leaving 11 bases between them.

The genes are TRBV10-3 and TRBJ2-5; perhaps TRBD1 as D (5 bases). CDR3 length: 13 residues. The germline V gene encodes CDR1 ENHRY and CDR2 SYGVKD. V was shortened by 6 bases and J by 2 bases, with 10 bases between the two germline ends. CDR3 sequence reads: CAIRGVQQETQYF. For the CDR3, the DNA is TGTGCCATCAGAGGGGTTCAACAAGAGACCCAGTACTTC.

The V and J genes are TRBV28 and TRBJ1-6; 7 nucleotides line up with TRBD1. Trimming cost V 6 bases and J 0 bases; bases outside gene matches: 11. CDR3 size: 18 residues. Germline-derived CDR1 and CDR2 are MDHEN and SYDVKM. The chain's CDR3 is CASSLPNRGLSYNSPLHF. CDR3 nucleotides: TGTGCCAGCAGCCTTCCCAACAGGGGCCTCTCCTATAATTCACCCCTCCACTTT.

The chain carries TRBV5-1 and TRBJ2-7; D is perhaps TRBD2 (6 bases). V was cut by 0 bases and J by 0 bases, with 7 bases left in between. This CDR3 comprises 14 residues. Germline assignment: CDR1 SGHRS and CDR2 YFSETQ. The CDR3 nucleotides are TGCGCCAGCAGCTTGGCCGGGGGCTCCTACGAGCAGTACTTC. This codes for CASSLAGGSYEQYF.

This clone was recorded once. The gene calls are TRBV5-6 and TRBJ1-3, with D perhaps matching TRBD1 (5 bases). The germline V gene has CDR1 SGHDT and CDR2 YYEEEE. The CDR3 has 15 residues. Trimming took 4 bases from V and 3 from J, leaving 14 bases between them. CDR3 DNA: TGTGCCAGCAGCGACCAAACGGGGGTTGGAAACACCATATATTTT. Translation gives CASSDQTGVGNTIYF.

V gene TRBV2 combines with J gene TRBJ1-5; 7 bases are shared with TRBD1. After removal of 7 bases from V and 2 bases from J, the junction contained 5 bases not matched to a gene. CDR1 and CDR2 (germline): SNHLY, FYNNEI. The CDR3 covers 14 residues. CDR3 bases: TGTGCCAGCAAGAATGACAGGGGCAATCAGCCCCAGCATTTT. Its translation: CASKNDRGNQPQHF.

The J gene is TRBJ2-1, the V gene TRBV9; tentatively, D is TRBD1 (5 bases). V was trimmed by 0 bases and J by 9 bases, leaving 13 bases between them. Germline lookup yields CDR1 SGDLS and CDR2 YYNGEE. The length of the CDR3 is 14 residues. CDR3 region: CASSVATGAGEQFF. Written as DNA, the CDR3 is TGTGCCAGCAGCGTAGCTACTGGGGCAGGTGAGCAGTTCTTC.

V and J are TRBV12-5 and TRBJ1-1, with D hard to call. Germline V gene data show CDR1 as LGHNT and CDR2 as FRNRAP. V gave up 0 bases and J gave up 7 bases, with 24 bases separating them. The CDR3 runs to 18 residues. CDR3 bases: TGTGCTAGTGGTTTGGTAGCTGGGAATGGTGTTAACCAACGTGAAGCTTTCTTT. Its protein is CASGLVAGNGVNQREAFF.

The CDR3 region has the DNA TGCGCCAGCAGGCTAACAACAGGGATCAACGAGCAGTACTTC. Translation gives CASRLTTGINEQYF. The chain couples TRBV5-1 to TRBJ2-7; TRBD1 is a possible D gene (6 bases). Germline CDR1 SGHRS, CDR2 YFSETQ. The CDR3 contains 14 residues. Trimming pared 5 bases from V and 5 bases from J, leaving 17 bases between. Supplemented by reference TRBV5-1 and TRBJ2-7, the full variable domain reads KAGVTQTPRYLIKTRGQQVTLSCSPISGHRSVSWYQQTPGQGLQFLFEYFSETQRNKGNFPGRFSGRQFSNSRSEMNVSTLELGDSALYLCASRLTTGINEQYFGPGTRLTVT.

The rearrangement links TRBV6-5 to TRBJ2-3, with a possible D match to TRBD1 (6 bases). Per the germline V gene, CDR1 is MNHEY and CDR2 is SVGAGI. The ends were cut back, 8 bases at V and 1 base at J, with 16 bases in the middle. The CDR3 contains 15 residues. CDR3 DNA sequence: TGTGCCAGCGGGGATCGGGCAGGGGGCACAGATACGCAGTATTTT. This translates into CASGDRAGGTDTQYF.

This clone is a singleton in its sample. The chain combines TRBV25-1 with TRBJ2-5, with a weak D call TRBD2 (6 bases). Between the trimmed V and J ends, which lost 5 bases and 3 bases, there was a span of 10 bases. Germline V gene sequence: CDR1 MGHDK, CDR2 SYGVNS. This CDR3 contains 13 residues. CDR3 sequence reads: CASSLAGKETQYF. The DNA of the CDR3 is TGTGCCAGCAGTTTGGCGGGAAAAGAGACCCAGTACTTC.

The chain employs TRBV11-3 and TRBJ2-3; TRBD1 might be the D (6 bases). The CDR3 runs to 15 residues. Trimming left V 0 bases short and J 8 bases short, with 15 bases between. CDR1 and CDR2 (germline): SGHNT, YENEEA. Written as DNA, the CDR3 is TGTGCCAGCAGCTTAGAGGGGGCCAGTTGGTCTACGCAGTATTTT. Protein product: CASSLEGASWSTQYF.

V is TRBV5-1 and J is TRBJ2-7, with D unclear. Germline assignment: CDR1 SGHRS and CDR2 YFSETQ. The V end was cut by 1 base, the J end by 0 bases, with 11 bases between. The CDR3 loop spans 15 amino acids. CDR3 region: CASSLNSIYSYEQYF. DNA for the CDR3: TGCGCCAGCAGCTTGAACAGCATATACTCCTACGAGCAGTACTTC.

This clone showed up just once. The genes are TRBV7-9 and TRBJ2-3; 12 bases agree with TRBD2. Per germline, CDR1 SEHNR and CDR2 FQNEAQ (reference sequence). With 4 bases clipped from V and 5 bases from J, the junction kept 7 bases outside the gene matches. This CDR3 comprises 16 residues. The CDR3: CASSSGLAGSRDTQYF. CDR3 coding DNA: TGTGCCAGCAGCTCCGGACTAGCGGGGTCTCGAGATACGCAGTATTTT.

DNA for the CDR3: TGTGCCATCAGTGAGGGACAGCAACAGACCTATGGCTACACCTTC. It yields the protein CAISEGQQQTYGYTF. The V gene is TRBV10-3, the J gene TRBJ1-2, with D possibly being TRBD1 (6 bases). Per germline, CDR1 ENHRY and CDR2 SYGVKD. CDR3 length: 15 amino acids. Trimming left V 2 bases short and J 4 bases short, with 14 bases between.

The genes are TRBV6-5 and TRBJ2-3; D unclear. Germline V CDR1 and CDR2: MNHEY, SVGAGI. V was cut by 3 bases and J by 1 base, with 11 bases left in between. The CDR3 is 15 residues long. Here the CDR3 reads CASSYQDGGTDTQYF. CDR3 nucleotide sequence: TGTGCCAGCAGTTATCAGGATGGAGGCACAGATACGCAGTATTTT.

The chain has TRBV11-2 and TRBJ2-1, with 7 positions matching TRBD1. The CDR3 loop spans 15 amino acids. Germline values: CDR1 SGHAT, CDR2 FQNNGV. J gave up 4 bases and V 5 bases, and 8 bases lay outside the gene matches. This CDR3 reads CASSTPGQIYNEQFF. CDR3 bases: TGTGCCAGCAGCACCCCGGGACAGATTTACAATGAGCAGTTCTTC. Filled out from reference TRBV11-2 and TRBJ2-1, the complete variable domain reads EAGVAQSPRYKIIEKRQSVAFWCNPISGHATLYWYQQILGQGPKLLIQFQNNGVVDDSQLPKDRFSAERLKGVDSTLKIQPAKLEDSAVYLCASSTPGQIYNEQFFGPGTRLTVL.

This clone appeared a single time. The CDR3 sequence is CASSLDPGLANNEQFF. CDR3 nucleotides: TGCGCCAGCAGCTTGGATCCGGGACTAGCGAACAATGAGCAGTTCTTC. J is TRBJ2-1 and V is TRBV5-1; 10 bases map to TRBD2. J gave up 5 bases and V 0 bases, and 5 bases lay outside the gene matches. The CDR3 sequence is 16 residues long. CDR1 and CDR2 from the germline V gene are SGHRS and YFSETQ.

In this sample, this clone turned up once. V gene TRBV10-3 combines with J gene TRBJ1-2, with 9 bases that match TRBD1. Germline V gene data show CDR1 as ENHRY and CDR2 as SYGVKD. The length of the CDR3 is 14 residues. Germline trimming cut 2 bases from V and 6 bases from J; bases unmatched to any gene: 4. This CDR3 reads CAISEKTGGDGYTF. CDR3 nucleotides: TGTGCCATCAGTGAGAAGACAGGGGGGGATGGCTACACCTTC.

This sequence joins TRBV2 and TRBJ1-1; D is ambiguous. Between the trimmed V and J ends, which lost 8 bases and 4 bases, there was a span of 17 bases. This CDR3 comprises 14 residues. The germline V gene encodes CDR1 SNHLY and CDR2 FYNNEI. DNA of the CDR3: TGTGCCAGCTCAGAGGAGGGTTTTGCCACTGAAGCTTTCTTT. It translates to CASSEEGFATEAFF.

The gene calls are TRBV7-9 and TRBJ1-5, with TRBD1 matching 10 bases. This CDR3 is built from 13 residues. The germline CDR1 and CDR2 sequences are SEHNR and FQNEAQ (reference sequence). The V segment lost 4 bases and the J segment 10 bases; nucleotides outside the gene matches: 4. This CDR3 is CASSWDRGGPQHF. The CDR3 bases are TGTGCCAGCAGCTGGGACAGGGGAGGCCCCCAGCATTTT.

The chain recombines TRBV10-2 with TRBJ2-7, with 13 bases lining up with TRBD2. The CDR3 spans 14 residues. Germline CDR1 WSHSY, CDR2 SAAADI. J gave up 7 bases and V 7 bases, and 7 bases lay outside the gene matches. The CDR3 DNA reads TGCGCCAGCAAACCGGGACTAGCGGGGTATGAGCAGTACTTC. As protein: CASKPGLAGYEQYF.

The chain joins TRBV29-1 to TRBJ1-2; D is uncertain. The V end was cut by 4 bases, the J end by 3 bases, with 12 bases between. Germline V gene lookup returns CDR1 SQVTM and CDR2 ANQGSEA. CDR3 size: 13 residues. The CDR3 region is CSVVDTQDYGYTF. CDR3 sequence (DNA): TGCAGCGTTGTCGACACGCAAGACTATGGCTACACCTTC.

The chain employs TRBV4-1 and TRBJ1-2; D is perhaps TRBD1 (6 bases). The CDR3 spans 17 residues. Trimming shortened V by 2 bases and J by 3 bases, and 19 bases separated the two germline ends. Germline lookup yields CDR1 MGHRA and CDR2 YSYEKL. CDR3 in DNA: TGCGCCAGCAGCCAACCCCTGAGGAGGGGGGGGGACTATGGCTACACCTTC. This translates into CASSQPLRRGGDYGYTF.